This TCR beta chain was captured in a study of blood T cells in healthy people across ages. Overall study: When template switching was applied, about one barcoded beta molecule was captured per two T cells.

About this clonotype: Antigen: not known.

It was with a sample-barcoded 5' primer and a J-beta primer mix that a second PCR of about 6 to 11 cycles was run. One entry per CDR3 protein results from TCRdb running MiXCR on the 5' RACE reads. The top ten clones hold around 10% of a sample with about 540,000 distinct CDR3 sequences, about 24% of them seen once. Study observations and caveats: Among T cells, TCR beta diversity per million cells dropped roughly linearly as age rose.

These data are also associated with another study on T cells of mothers and their children. That source reports: Reverse transcription into cDNA received all extracted RNA, at about 1.4 ug per 15 ul. Per child, approximately 2.9 million TCR beta CDR3 reads were obtained, against over 10 million per mother.

The sequenced material came from blood. The source is a boy younger than 18 in good health.

CDR3 in amino acids: CASGRGLAGSYNEQFF. The DNA for the CDR3 is TGTGCCAGCGGAAGGGGACTAGCGGGCTCCTACAATGAGCAGTTCTTC. The V gene is TRBV6-1, the J gene TRBJ2-1; TRBD2 aligns across 12 bases. The germline gives CDR1 MNHNS, CDR2 SASEGT. Trimming cost V 8 bases and J 0 bases; bases outside gene matches: 5. There are 16 residues in the CDR3.